The TCR beta chain described here comes from a study of shared T cell receptors in the human thymus. Libraries were prepared by immunoSEQ multiplex PCR; TCRdb keeps only in-frame clonotypes and omits some of them. The sample consists of approximately 730,000 clones, approximately 85% of them appearing once. The same specimen was also included in a second study, on human thymus T cells. That publication notes: Thymic and blood repertoires appeared to carry a bias in their V and J gene usage. Thymic TCR repertoires of unrelated people reportedly overlapped highly.

The sample consisted of thymocytes. This receptor was identified in a girl less than two years old with a congenital heart defect.

DNA of the CDR3: TGTGCCAGCAGCCAAGGTTTGGGCGGGGGACAAGGCCATAACTATGGCTACACCTTC. It encodes CASSQGLGGGQGHNYGYTF. This rearrangement joins TRBV14 to TRBJ1-2; possibly TRBD1 for D (6 bases). The V gene lost 1 base and the J gene lost 1 base, with 22 bases spanning the gap. The germline V gene has CDR1 SGHDN and CDR2 FVKESK. This CDR3 contains 19 residues.